The 9 T cell receptor beta chains in this list originate from one sample, sequenced in a study of memory CD4+ T cells and cytomegalovirus serostatus. Single viable CD3+CD4+CD8-CD45RO+ cells were sorted as the memory CD4+ T cells. Sequenced by immunoSEQ multiplex PCR; TCRdb stores in-frame clones only, minus some. Of under 85,000 clones listed, around 78% are singletons. The sequencing input was memory CD4+ T cells from blood. All receptors come from an adult in good health and CMV-seropositive.

This clone was seen a few times. Within the sample, other DNA sequences also encode this same CDR3. The V call is TRBV7-2, the J call TRBJ1-5, with D hard to call. This CDR3 is 12 amino acids long. Trimming pared 3 bases from V and 5 bases from J, leaving 5 bases between. Germline CDR1 is SGHTA and CDR2 is FQGNSA. CDR3 nucleotides: TGTGCCAGCAGCTTCCCGGATCAGCCCCAGCATTTT. Translating it yields CASSFPDQPQHF.

The rearrangement uses TRBV7-2 and TRBJ2-1; 8 nucleotides line up with TRBD2. Germline trimming cut 2 bases from V and 2 bases from J; bases unmatched to any gene: 14. The CDR3 runs 19 residues. The V gene's germline CDR1 is SGHTA and CDR2 FQGNSA. In DNA form, the CDR3 reads TGTGCCAGCAGCTTAAGGGGCGGGGGGTCCTACGGACCCTACAATGAGCAGTTCTTC. It yields the protein CASSLRGGGSYGPYNEQFF.

The chain recombines TRBV27 with TRBJ2-3; the match to TRBD1 covers 7 bases. Germline assignment: CDR1 MNHEY and CDR2 SMNVEV (reference sequence). The CDR3 contains 14 residues. The J segment lost 5 bases and the V segment lost 7 bases, leaving 9 bases of the junction unmatched. CDR3 DNA: TGTGCCAGCATGGGGACAGATTTCAAAGATACGCAGTATTTT. It specifies CASMGTDFKDTQYF.

This clone appeared once. CDR3 in DNA: TGCGCCAGCAGTCCCGGGTTTGGGAACTATGGCTACACCTTC. As protein: CASSPGFGNYGYTF. The V gene is TRBV5-1, the J gene TRBJ1-2; D is undetermined. V lost 5 bases, J lost 2 bases, and 13 bases lay in between. The CDR3 covers 14 residues. The germline V gene has CDR1 SGHRS and CDR2 YFSETQ. The variable domain in full, with the rest retrieved from reference TRBV5-1 and TRBJ1-2, is KAGVTQTPRYLIKTRGQQVTLSCSPISGHRSVSWYQQTPGQGLQFLFEYFSETQRNKGNFPGRFSGRQFSNSRSEMNVSTLELGDSALYLCASSPGFGNYGYTFGSGTRLTVV.

V gene TRBV2 combines with J gene TRBJ2-6; 8 bases are shared with TRBD1. There are 13 residues in the CDR3. The ends lost 9 bases at V and 6 bases at J; junction bases unmatched: 4. CDR1 and CDR2 from the germline V gene are SNHLY and FYNNEI. This chain's CDR3 is CARGTGAANVLTF. The CDR3 bases are TGTGCCAGAGGGACAGGCGCGGCCAACGTCCTGACTTTC.

This sequence joins TRBV13 and TRBJ1-3; D not certain. The length of the CDR3 is 13 residues. The V end lost 1 base, the J end lost 3 bases, and 4 bases lay between the germline ends. Germline CDR1 PRHDT, CDR2 FYEKMQ (reference sequence). The CDR3 DNA sequence: TGTGCCAGCAGCTTAGACAGTGGAAACACCATATATTTT. Protein product: CASSLDSGNTIYF.

In this sample, this clone turned up once. This chain uses TRBV6-6 with TRBJ2-2, with D uncertain. The length of the CDR3 is 15 residues. V lost 2 bases to trimming and J lost 0 bases, with 7 bases between them. Germline CDR1 reads MNHNY; CDR2 reads SVGAGI (reference sequence). For the CDR3, the DNA is TGTGCCAGCAGTTACGGGCGTCCGAACACCGGGGAGCTGTTTTTT. It codes for CASSYGRPNTGELFF.

The V gene is TRBV5-6, the J gene TRBJ1-3; D not certain. The germline gives CDR1 SGHDT, CDR2 YYEEEE. Trimming took 4 bases from V and 0 from J, leaving 11 bases between them. The CDR3 spans 15 residues. CDR3 residues: CASSGVAYSGNTIYF. The DNA of the CDR3 is TGTGCCAGCAGCGGGGTGGCTTACTCTGGAAACACCATATATTTT.

The J gene is TRBJ1-2, the V gene TRBV20-1, with D uncertain. Trimming stripped 3 bases from V and 6 bases from J, with 5 bases between. The germline gives CDR1 DFQATT, CDR2 SNEGSKA (reference sequence). The CDR3 is made up of 10 amino acids. CDR3 coding DNA: TGCAGTGCTAGTACAGATGGCTACACCTTC. Its protein is CSASTDGYTF.